One and the same sample provided the 7 T cell receptor beta chains below, sequenced in a study of sequential checkpoint blockade in melanoma. TCRdb's table, derived via immunoSEQ multiplex PCR, lists solely in-frame clones and lacks some. Among around 11,000 clones listed, around 69% were seen once. Treatment described: randomized to nivolumab then ipilimumab (arm A) or the reverse (arm B). The sequenced sample was CD8+ T cells sorted from blood (inferred from file names), obtained from a patient given nivolumab and ipilimumab in sequence. All receptors come from a human donor with melanoma.

The V and J genes are TRBV6-5 and TRBJ1-2; TRBD1 matches 8 bases. Germline V gene sequence: CDR1 MNHEY, CDR2 SVGAGI. The CDR3 covers 14 residues. Trimming took 5 bases from V and 0 from J; bases not matched to a gene: 2. CDR3 in DNA: TGTGCCAGCAGTCCAGGGGGCTCTAACTATGGCTACACCTTC. This encodes CASSPGGSNYGYTF.

J is TRBJ1-5 and V is TRBV21-1. TRBV21-1 is flagged as a pseudogene. The length of the CDR3 is 13 residues. The CDR3 DNA follows: TGTGCCAGCGCGGGCCAGGTCAATCAGCCCCAGCATTTT. It codes for CASAGQVNQPQHF.

V and J are TRBV27 and TRBJ2-1; TRBD2 matches 9 bases. Germline V gene sequence: CDR1 MNHEY, CDR2 SMNVEV (reference sequence). V shed 3 bases, J shed 2 bases, and the junction held 8 bases outside the gene matches. The CDR3 extends over 17 amino acids. In DNA, the CDR3 is TGTGCCAGCAGTTTGTTTAGCGGGAGAAAGGCCTACAATGAGCAGTTCTTC. This codes for CASSLFSGRKAYNEQFF.

The V call is TRBV9, the J call TRBJ2-1; 8 bases agree with TRBD2. Per germline, CDR1 SGDLS and CDR2 YYNGEE. The CDR3 loop spans 15 amino acids. V shed 4 bases, J shed 7 bases, and the junction held 10 bases outside the gene matches. The CDR3 nucleotides are TGTGCCAGCAGCCCCTCCCCGCGGGGGGCAAATGAGCAGTTCTTC. This encodes CASSPSPRGANEQFF.

The gene calls are TRBV4-3 and TRBJ2-1, with TRBD1 matching over 9 bases. Germline CDR1 and CDR2: LGHNA and YSLEER. J lost 5 bases, V lost 4 bases, and 12 bases had no gene match. The length of the CDR3 is 17 residues. In nucleotides, the CDR3 is TGCGCCAGCAGCCGGCTGACCGGGACAGGGACCAACAATGAGCAGTTCTTC. As protein: CASSRLTGTGTNNEQFF.

This chain joins TRBV4-3 and TRBJ1-5, with D possibly being TRBD1 (6 bases). V was cut by 3 bases and J by 2 bases, with 14 bases left in between. Germline-derived CDR1 and CDR2 are LGHNA and YSLEER. The CDR3 spans 16 residues. The CDR3: CASSQDSGVGNQPQHF. In nucleotides, the CDR3 is TGCGCCAGCAGCCAGGATTCAGGGGTGGGCAATCAGCCCCAGCATTTT.

The chain couples TRBV5-1 to TRBJ2-2; 11 bases line up with TRBD2. This CDR3 has 16 residues. Germline V gives CDR1 SGHRS, CDR2 YFSETQ. V gave up 3 bases and J gave up 5 bases; unmatched junction bases: 6. CDR3 residues: CASSSLAGGQTGELFF. CDR3 bases: TGCGCCAGCAGCTCCTTAGCGGGGGGGCAAACCGGGGAGCTGTTTTTT.